This T cell receptor beta chain was documented in a study of shared clonotypes between healthy human individuals. Selected positively for CCR7 and CD45RO-negative, naive CD8 cells excluded terminally differentiated effector memory CD45RA+ cells. Donation came from healthy HIV-negative adults that had no recent acute infections or vaccinations. Only Caucasian adults living in Nashville, Tennessee served as donors. The CDR3 spans 13 residues. The V gene lost 8 bases and the J gene lost 6 bases, with 15 bases spanning the gap. Germline V lookup: CDR1 MDHEN, CDR2 SYDVKM. Sorted-subset replicate PCR reactions contained around 220 ng DNA, corresponding to approximately 30,000 T cell genomes. The method was immunoSEQ multiplex PCR; TCRdb's version includes in-frame clones alone and lacks a portion of them. The data show under 850,000 clones, almost 95% seen once.

The sequencing input was naive CD8+ T cells sorted from blood. This chain connects TRBV28 to TRBJ2-3, with a possible D match to TRBD2 (6 bases). The source is a young man in good health. CDR3 in amino acids: CASRRLDSDTQYF. The CDR3 nucleotides are TGTGCCAGCCGGAGACTAGATTCGGATACGCAGTATTTT.